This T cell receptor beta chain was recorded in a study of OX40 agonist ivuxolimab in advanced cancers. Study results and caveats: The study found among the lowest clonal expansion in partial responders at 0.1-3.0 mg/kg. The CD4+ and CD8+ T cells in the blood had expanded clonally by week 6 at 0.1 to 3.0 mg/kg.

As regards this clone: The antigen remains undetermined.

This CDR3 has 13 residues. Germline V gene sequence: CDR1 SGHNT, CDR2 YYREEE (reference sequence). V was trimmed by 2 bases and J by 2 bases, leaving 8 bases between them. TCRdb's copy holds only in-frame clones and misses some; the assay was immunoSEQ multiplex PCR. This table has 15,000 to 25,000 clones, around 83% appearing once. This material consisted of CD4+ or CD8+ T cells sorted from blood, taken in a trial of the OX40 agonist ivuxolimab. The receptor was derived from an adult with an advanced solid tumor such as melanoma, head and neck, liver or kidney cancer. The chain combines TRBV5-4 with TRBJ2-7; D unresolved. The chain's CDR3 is CASSLSSPYEQYF. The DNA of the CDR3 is TGTGCCAGCAGCTTAAGCAGCCCCTACGAGCAGTACTTC.